The clone carrying this T cell receptor beta chain was seen many times. The source of the sample is a study of human T cells and chemical hapten exposure. The germline V gene encodes CDR1 MNHEY and CDR2 SVGEGT. CDR3 length equals 11 residues. The ends were cut back, 5 bases at V and 8 bases at J, with 7 bases in the middle. Per the study methods: Samples contained a median of roughly 99,000 TCRs, with a range of roughly 23,224 to 700,000. TCRdb used MiXCR to reprocess the RACE reads, holding one entry per CDR3 protein. TCRdb's processing, not the authors', yielded these V and J calls. The sample lists about 110,000 distinct CDR3 sequences, 9.5% to 15% seen once, with around 1.7% in the top ten. As to time point: pre-sensitization, week 0. Treatment given: therapeutic diphenylcyclopropenone sensitization with weekly scalp DPC.

The sequences come from whole blood, collected in connection with sensitization to the hapten diphenylcyclopropenone (DPC). The TCR sequence derives from a woman aged 50 to 60 with alopecia areata. Some clones in this sample may be carry-over from other donors' samples. The gene calls are TRBV6-2 or TRBV6-3 and TRBJ2-4; D not resolved. The CDR3 DNA follows: TGTGCCAGCAGTCAGACGGACATTCAGTACTTC. It codes for CASSQTDIQYF.